The clone carrying this T cell receptor (beta chain) has only one observation. Per the original data handling: Quantification of nucleated cells was approximated via reference gene primer amplification. Using immunoSEQ multiplex PCR, the repertoire was profiled, and TCRdb retains in-frame clones only, with some absent. The V and J calls and clone size were taken over from that table, and D and trimming were inferred from the DNA. The sample carries roughly 20,000 clones, 80% to 90% recorded once. These data belong to a study of blood T cell repertoires in COVID-19. Study at large: Specimens from acute and convalescent COVID-19 originated in the United States, Italy and Spain. Nucleic acid was either cDNA or gDNA, and it came from T cells, B-cell-depleted T cells, or PBMCs.

The sequenced material came from peripheral blood. The clonotype comes from a human donor with active COVID-19. The donor label of this sample is uncertain.

The CDR3 DNA is TGCGCCAGCAGCATACCGACAGGGGGGTCCGGGGAGCTGTTTTTT. Its translation is CASSIPTGGSGELFF. The V gene is TRBV5-1, the J gene TRBJ2-2; 9 positions agree with TRBD1. The CDR3 loop spans 15 amino acids. With 4 bases clipped from V and 6 bases from J, the junction kept 7 bases outside the gene matches. Germline V gene data show CDR1 as SGHRS and CDR2 as YFSETQ. Full variable domain (remainder filled in from reference TRBV5-1 and TRBJ2-2): KAGVTQTPRYLIKTRGQQVTLSCSPISGHRSVSWYQQTPGQGLQFLFEYFSETQRNKGNFPGRFSGRQFSNSRSEMNVSTLELGDSALYLCASSIPTGGSGELFFGEGSRLTVL.